This T cell receptor (beta chain) was obtained from a study of CD8 T cells in Susac syndrome. V was pared by 7 bases and J by 3 bases, with 7 bases of the junction left unmatched. Germline V gene lookup returns CDR1 SQVTM and CDR2 ANQGSEA. CDR3 length: 14 residues. Random hexamers served to reverse transcribe about 0.5 to 1 ug RNA. Multiplex immunoSEQ PCR targeted 54 Vbeta and 13 Jbeta TCR beta segments. MiXCR, applied by TCRdb to the immunoSEQ multiplex PCR reads, yields one record per CDR3 protein. Here the sample spans about 430,000 distinct CDR3 sequences, roughly 85% being singletons. The sample consisted of CD8+ T cells from PBMCs. This TCR was sampled from a human donor with multiple sclerosis. The rearrangement links TRBV29-1 to TRBJ2-1, with 9 bases aligning to TRBD1. DNA of the CDR3: TGCAGCGAGCGAGGACAGGGGATCTACAATGAGCAGTTCTTC. Amino acids: CSERGQGIYNEQFF.